These 8 T cell receptor beta chains were sequenced from one sample in a study of T cells in localized non-small cell lung cancer. Profiling relied on immunoSEQ multiplex PCR, and the TCRdb table lists in-frame clones only, not all of them. The table shows tens of thousands of clones, with around 90% occurring only once. Sequencing used peripheral blood, obtained before any cancer treatment. These receptors were collected from a woman aged 35 to 75 with stage I lung adenocarcinoma.

V is TRBV5-1 and J is TRBJ2-2; D might be TRBD2 (6 bases). The CDR3 is 15 residues long. V was clipped by 2 bases and J by 2 bases, with 10 bases between them. Looked up from germline, CDR1 is SGHRS and CDR2 is YFSETQ. CDR3 nucleotide sequence: TGCGCCAGCAGCTTACGTAGCGGCAACACCGGGGAGCTGTTTTTT. Encoded protein: CASSLRSGNTGELFF.

CDR3 in DNA: TGTGCCAGCAGTTTCGGTAGGGGGCCCTACTACGAGCAGTACTTC. It translates to CASSFGRGPYYEQYF. J is TRBJ2-7 and V is TRBV28; 7 bases align to TRBD1. CDR1 and CDR2 (germline): MDHEN, SYDVKM. There are 15 residues in the CDR3. J gave up 3 bases and V 3 bases, and 8 bases lay outside the gene matches.

This chain connects TRBV5-4 to TRBJ2-3; D not resolved. This CDR3 is built from 13 residues. The V end was cut by 7 bases, the J end by 0 bases, with 9 bases between. Per germline, CDR1 SGHNT and CDR2 YYREEE (reference sequence). The CDR3 nucleotides read TGTGCCAGCGGTATCGACAGCACAGATACGCAGTATTTT. As protein: CASGIDSTDTQYF.

The V and J genes are TRBV28 and TRBJ1-5, with D unclear. From germline, CDR1 is MDHEN and CDR2 SYDVKM. Deletions cut 6 bases from V and 7 bases from J, with 13 bases between. The CDR3 has 13 amino acids. Written as DNA, the CDR3 is TGTGCCAGCAGCCCCGGGCAATACCAGCCCCAGCATTTT. Translated, it gives CASSPGQYQPQHF.

The V gene is TRBV7-9, the J gene TRBJ2-3, with D unclear. The V and J ends lost 2 bases and 2 bases respectively, with 8 bases between them. Germline V gives CDR1 SEHNR, CDR2 FQNEAQ (reference sequence). The CDR3 length is 14 residues. This chain's CDR3 is CASSLWSFTDTQYF. CDR3 DNA sequence: TGTGCCAGCAGCTTATGGTCCTTCACAGATACGCAGTATTTT.

The V and J genes are TRBV5-1 and TRBJ2-5; D possibly corresponds to TRBD2 (6 bases). The germline V gene has CDR1 SGHRS and CDR2 YFSETQ. Trimming took off 0 bases at V and 5 bases at J, with 11 bases between the two ends. The CDR3 has 14 residues. The CDR3, as DNA: TGCGCCAGCAGCTTGGTGTCAGGGAGGGAGACCCAGTACTTC. It codes for CASSLVSGRETQYF.

This chain connects TRBV28 to TRBJ2-7; D might be TRBD2 (6 bases). Trimming removed 7 bases from V and 2 bases from J, with 12 bases in between. The V gene's germline CDR1 is MDHEN and CDR2 SYDVKM. The CDR3 has 13 amino acids. CDR3 sequence (DNA): TGTGCCAGCAAACTCGGGGGAACCTACGAGCAGTACTTC. Its protein is CASKLGGTYEQYF.

This chain uses TRBV2 with TRBJ1-5, with 8 bases that match TRBD1. The V segment lost 6 bases and the J segment 4 bases; nucleotides outside the gene matches: 11. CDR1 and CDR2 from the germline V gene are SNHLY and FYNNEI. CDR3 length: 16 residues. The chain's CDR3 is CASSVDRGNGNQPQHF. The CDR3 DNA is TGTGCCAGCAGCGTCGACAGGGGTAACGGGAATCAGCCCCAGCATTTT. Variable domain in full (rest from reference TRBV2 and TRBJ1-5): EPEVTQTPSHQVTQMGQEVILRCVPISNHLYFYWYRQILGQKVEFLVSFYNNEISEKSEIFDDQFSVERPDGSNFTLKIRSTKLEDSAMYFCASSVDRGNGNQPQHFGDGTRLSIL.